These 3 T cell receptor beta chains originate from one sample sequenced in a study of blood T cell repertoires in COVID-19. Generated by immunoSEQ multiplex PCR, the TCRdb table keeps only in-frame clones and is missing some. The profile shows 250,000 to 300,000 clones, around 89% of them singletons. The specimen sequenced was peripheral blood. Every receptor here comes from a woman aged 45-59 years with COVID-19, enrolled during active disease.

Details on this clone: The same CDR3 arises from other DNA sequences in this sample as well. This sequence joins TRBV30 and TRBJ2-1; perhaps TRBD1 as D (6 bases). V was clipped by 0 bases and J by 6 bases, with 6 bases between them. This CDR3 contains 12 residues. CDR1 and CDR2 from the germline V gene are GTSNPN and SVGIG (reference sequence). The CDR3 bases are TGTGCCTGGAGTGTACAGGGCAATGAGCAGTTCTTC. Protein sequence: CAWSVQGNEQFF. Full variable domain (outside the CDR3, taken from reference TRBV30 and TRBJ2-1): SQTIHQWPATLVQPVGSPLSLECTVEGTSNPNLYWYRQAAGRGLQLLFYSVGIGQISSEVPQNLSASRPQDRQFILSSKKLLLSDSGFYLCAWSVQGNEQFFGPGTRLTVL.

The chain uses TRBV7-8 and TRBJ2-3; TRBD2 aligns across 8 bases. Germline CDR1 and CDR2: SGHVS and FQNEAQ. Losses at the gene ends were 6 bases for V and 1 base for J; bases not matched to a gene: 12. This CDR3 has 17 residues. The CDR3 sequence: CASSFRRVAGRTDTQYF. The CDR3 coding sequence is TGTGCCAGCAGTTTCCGGCGGGTAGCGGGACGCACAGATACGCAGTATTTT.

The chain uses TRBV19 and TRBJ2-1, with D possibly TRBD2 on 5 matching bases. Trimming pared 6 bases from V and 10 bases from J, leaving 13 bases between. This CDR3 spans 12 amino acids. CDR1 is LNHDA, CDR2 SQIVND, per germline (reference sequence). The CDR3 region is CASSRNRREQFF. In DNA, the CDR3 is TGTGCCAGTAGCCGGAATAGGAGGGAGCAGTTCTTC.